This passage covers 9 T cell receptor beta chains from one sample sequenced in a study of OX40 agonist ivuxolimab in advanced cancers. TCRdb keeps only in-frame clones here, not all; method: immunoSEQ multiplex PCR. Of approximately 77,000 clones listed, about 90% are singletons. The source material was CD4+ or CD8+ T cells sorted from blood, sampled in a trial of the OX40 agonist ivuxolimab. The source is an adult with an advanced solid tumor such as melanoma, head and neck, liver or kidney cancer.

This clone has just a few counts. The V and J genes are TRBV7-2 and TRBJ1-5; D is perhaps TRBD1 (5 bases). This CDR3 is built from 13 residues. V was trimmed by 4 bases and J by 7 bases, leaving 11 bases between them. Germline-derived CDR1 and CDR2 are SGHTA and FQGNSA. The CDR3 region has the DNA TGTGCCAGCAGCTACCAGGGCGAACAGCCCCAGCATTTT. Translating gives CASSYQGEQPQHF.

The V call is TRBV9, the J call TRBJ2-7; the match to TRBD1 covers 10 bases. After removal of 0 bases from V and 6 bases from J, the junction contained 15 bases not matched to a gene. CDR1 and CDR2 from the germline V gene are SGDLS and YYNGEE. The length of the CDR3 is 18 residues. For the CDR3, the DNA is TGTGCCAGCAGCGTAGCTGTCGGAGGGGGGACAGGGGTTCCCGAGCAGTACTTC. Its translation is CASSVAVGGGTGVPEQYF.

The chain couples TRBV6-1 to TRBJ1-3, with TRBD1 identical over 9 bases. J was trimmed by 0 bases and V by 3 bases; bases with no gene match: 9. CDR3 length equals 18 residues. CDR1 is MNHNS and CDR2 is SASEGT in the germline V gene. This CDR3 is CASSDTPGQGSSGNTIYF. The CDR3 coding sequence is TGTGCCAGCAGTGATACTCCGGGACAGGGTTCCTCTGGAAACACCATATATTTT.

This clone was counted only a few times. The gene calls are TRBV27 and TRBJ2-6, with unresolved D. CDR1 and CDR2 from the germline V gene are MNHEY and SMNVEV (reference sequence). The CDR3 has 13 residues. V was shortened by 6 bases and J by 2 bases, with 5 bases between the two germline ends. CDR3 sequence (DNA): TGTGCCAGCAGGGAAGCTGGGGCCAACGTCCTGACTTTC. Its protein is CASREAGANVLTF.

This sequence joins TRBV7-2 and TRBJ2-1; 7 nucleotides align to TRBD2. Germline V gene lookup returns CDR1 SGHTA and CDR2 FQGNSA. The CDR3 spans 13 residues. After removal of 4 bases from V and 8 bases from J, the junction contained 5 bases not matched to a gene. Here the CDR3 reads CASSSRGVDEQFF. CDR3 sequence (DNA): TGTGCCAGCAGCTCCCGGGGGGTCGATGAGCAGTTCTTC.

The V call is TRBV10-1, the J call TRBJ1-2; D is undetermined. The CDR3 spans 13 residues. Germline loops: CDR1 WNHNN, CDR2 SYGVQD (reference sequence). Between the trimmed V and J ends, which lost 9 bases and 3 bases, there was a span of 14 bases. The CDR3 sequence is CASPSPNHYGYTF. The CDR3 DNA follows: TGCGCCAGTCCCTCCCCGAACCACTATGGCTACACCTTC.

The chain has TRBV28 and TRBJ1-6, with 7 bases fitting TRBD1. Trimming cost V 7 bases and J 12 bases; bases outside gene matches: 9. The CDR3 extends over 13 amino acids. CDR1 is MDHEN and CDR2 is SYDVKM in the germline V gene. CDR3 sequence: CASNDPTGKPLHF. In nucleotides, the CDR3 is TGTGCCAGCAACGACCCGACAGGGAAACCCCTCCACTTT.

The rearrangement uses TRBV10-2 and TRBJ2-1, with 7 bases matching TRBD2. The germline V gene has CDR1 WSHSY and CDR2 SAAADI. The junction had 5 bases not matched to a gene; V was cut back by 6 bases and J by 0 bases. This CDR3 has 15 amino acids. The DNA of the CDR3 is TGCGCCAGCAGCTTCGGGGGGAGCTCCTACAATGAGCAGTTCTTC. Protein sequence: CASSFGGSSYNEQFF.

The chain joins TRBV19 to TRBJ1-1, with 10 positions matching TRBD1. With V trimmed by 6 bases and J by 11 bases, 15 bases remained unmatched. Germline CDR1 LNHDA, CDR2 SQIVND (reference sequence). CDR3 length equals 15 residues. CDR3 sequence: CASSVWGQGHERAFF. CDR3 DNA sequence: TGTGCCAGTAGCGTCTGGGGACAGGGGCATGAACGGGCTTTCTTT.